This is a list of T cell receptor beta chains from one sample in a study of T cell repertoires in cytomegalovirus infection. TCRdb analysed the reads with MiXCR anew, one entry per CDR3 protein. The sample consists of 150,000 to 200,000 distinct CDR3 sequences, 9.5% of them appearing once. The sequencing sample was made of PBMCs. Receptors originate from a human donor in good health (CMV status not recorded). Some clones in this sample may be carry-over from other donors' samples. Both conserved end residues are part of each CDR3. Each record gives: clone size, V gene, J gene, D gene, CDR3 DNA, CDR3 protein. The D gene is left open where the match is weak. Not every row has a clone size; where given, it reads once, few, many or a size class.

>-|TRBV9|TRBJ2-7|-
TGTGCCAGCAGCGGAGGGGGGGGGGTTCGGCACGAGCAGTACTTC
CASSGGGGVRHEQYF
>-|TRBV28|TRBJ2-4|-
TGTGCCAGCCTGAGGGGAAGGGGGATGGCCAAAAACATTCAGTACTTC
CASLRGRGMAKNIQYF
>many|TRBV7-9|TRBJ1-1|-
TGTGCCAGCAGCCCGGACGGAGATGAAGCTTTCTTT
CASSPDGDEAFF
>few|TRBV5-1|TRBJ1-1|-
TGCGCCAGCATCGGCAGGGCGGGCACTGAAGCTTTCTTT
CASIGRAGTEAFF
>many|TRBV2|TRBJ1-2|-
TGTGCCAGCAGTGAATATGGGTCCCGGGGCGGCTACACCTTC
CASSEYGSRGGYTF
>few|TRBV6-5|TRBJ1-6|TRBD1
TGTGCCAGCAGTTACTCCCGGACAGGGGCTTCACCCCTCCACTTT
CASSYSRTGASPLHF
>-|TRBV4-3|TRBJ2-1|-
TGCGCCAGCAGCCAAGCACAGGGAAATGAGCAGTTCTTC
CASSQAQGNEQFF
>many|TRBV6-2/TRBV6-3|TRBJ2-1|TRBD2
TGTGCCAGCACCGAACGACTAGCGGGAGGGGACAATGAGCAGTTCTTC
CASTERLAGGDNEQFF
>-|TRBV27|TRBJ1-1|TRBD1
TGTGCCAGCAGTTTAGGTTTTTTAGGGGCAGGGGGCGATACTGAAGCTTTCTTT
CASSLGFLGAGGDTEAFF
>many|TRBV6-1|TRBJ2-7|-
TGTGCCAGTAAGCCGACAGGATCCTACGAGCAGTACTTC
CASKPTGSYEQYF
>many|TRBV6-6|TRBJ2-1|-
TGTGCCAGCAGGTCCGGGATGCTGGGTAGTGAGCAGTTCTTC
CASRSGMLGSEQFF
>many|TRBV20-1|TRBJ1-1|TRBD1
TGCAGTGGGTTTCCGGGACAGGGGGGGACTGAAGCTTTCTTT
CSGFPGQGGTEAFF
>-|TRBV7-9|TRBJ2-3|-
TGTGCCAGCAGCCTAGGCAGGACAGCGACAGATACGCAGTATTTT
CASSLGRTATDTQYF
>many|TRBV7-2|TRBJ2-5|-
TGTGCCAGCAGCTTAGGCTCCAGCGGGCGGGAGACCCAGTACTTC
CASSLGSSGRETQYF
>-|TRBV20-1|TRBJ2-3|-
TGCAGTGCTAGTTTGCCAGTACCTAGCACAGATACGCAGTATTTT
CSASLPVPSTDTQYF
>-|TRBV7-9|TRBJ1-2|TRBD1
TGTGCCAGCAGCTCCGGACAGGGACTCGACTATGGCTACACCTTC
CASSSGQGLDYGYTF
>many|TRBV12-3/TRBV12-4|TRBJ2-1|TRBD2
TGTGCCAGCAGTTCCCAACCCAGACTAGGGACTAGCGGGGGTTACAATGAGCAGTTCTTC
CASSSQPRLGTSGGYNEQFF
>many|TRBV28|TRBJ1-4|-
TGTGCCAGCAGTGGTAATGAAAAACTGTTTTTT
CASSGNEKLFF
>few|TRBV20-1|TRBJ2-4|-
TGCAGTGCGGGGGGGCCTGATATCAAAAACATTCAGTACTTC
CSAGGPDIKNIQYF
>many|TRBV12-3/TRBV12-4|TRBJ2-7|TRBD2
TGTGCCAGCAGTTTAAACGTGGCTAGCGGGAGATACTTC
CASSLNVASGRYF
>many|TRBV7-2|TRBJ2-4|-
TGTGCCAGCACCTCTTCGAACATTCAGTACTTC
CASTSSNIQYF
>few|TRBV29-1|TRBJ2-7|-
TGCAGCGTTCGGGCTTTCGACTCCTACGAGCAGTACTTC
CSVRAFDSYEQYF
>many|TRBV7-2|TRBJ2-7|-
TGTGCCAGCAGCCGGACTCTCGAGCAGTACTTC
CASSRTLEQYF
>many|TRBV7-2|TRBJ1-2|TRBD1
TGTGCCAGCAGCCCGCTGACAGGGGCGGTCTATGGCTACACCTTC
CASSPLTGAVYGYTF
>many|TRBV18|TRBJ2-3|-
TGTGCCAGCTCGCCATTAGCTGCCTCCACGGGGAGCACAGATACGCAGTATTTT
CASSPLAASTGSTDTQYF
>many|TRBV7-2|TRBJ1-5|-
TGTGCCAGCAGCCAATTGGCAGGGGCCAATCAGCCCCAGCATTTT
CASSQLAGANQPQHF
>-|TRBV29-1|TRBJ2-1|TRBD2
TGCAGCGCCCAGCGGGCGGGAGGCCAATACAATGAGCAGTTCTTC
CSAQRAGGQYNEQFF
>many|TRBV5-4|TRBJ2-1|-
TGTGCCAGCAGCTTGGCCGGAGGGGCGGTCACCTACAATGAGCAGTTCTTC
CASSLAGGAVTYNEQFF
>few|TRBV14|TRBJ1-4|-
TGTGCCAGCAGCCAAGGGGACACCCATAATGAAAAACTGTTTTTT
CASSQGDTHNEKLFF